This TCR beta chain was sequenced for a study of CD8+ T cells in alopecia areata. Across the study: The duration of tofacitinib was 6 to 18 months, with 6 months off drug afterward.

The CDR3 is 16 amino acids. Losses at the gene ends were 3 bases for V and 6 bases for J; bases not matched to a gene: 8. Germline CDR1 and CDR2: MNHEY and SMNVEV (reference sequence). For this clone: Its specificity is not known.

General study points: Lesional tissue from the scalp (especially in alopecia totalis/universalis) showed higher clonality than normal scalp. Scalp sequencing also captures normal skin's resident alphabeta T cells.

TCR sequencing used cDNA made by reverse transcription of extracted RNA. Sequencing used immunoSEQ multiplex PCR; TCRdb keeps in-frame clones, though not all of them. The table shows 110,000 to 150,000 clones, with roughly 53% occurring only once. The material was CD4+ T cells sorted from blood, obtained at week 0. The origin of this receptor is a human donor with alopecia areata. The V call is TRBV27, the J call TRBJ2-2; TRBD1 matches at 9 bases. The CDR3 sequence: CASSFMWTGVAGELFF. The CDR3, as DNA: TGTGCCAGCAGTTTTATGTGGACAGGGGTTGCCGGGGAGCTGTTTTTT.